Each of the 22 T cell receptor beta chains below was sequenced from the same sample in a study of blood T cell repertoires in COVID-19 (dated by TCRdb to the early 2020s). Library preparation employed the immunoSEQ multiplex PCR assay. In its TCRdb copy, this immuneACCESS table keeps in-frame sequences only and misses some clones. Where compared with another copy, unresolved V genes explain less than half of these, and the others have no known cause. This sample is represented by over 60,000 clones; roughly 84% of them were singletons. 2.5% to 3% of the sample goes to the ten largest clones. Sequencing was done on a sample of peripheral blood. These receptor sequences come from a man between 65 and 85 years old with active or convalescent COVID-19.

J is TRBJ2-7 and V is TRBV9; the match to TRBD1 covers 7 bases. Unmatched junction bases numbered 7, after V lost 3 bases and J lost 4 bases. The germline V gene encodes CDR1 SGDLS and CDR2 YYNGEE. CDR3 size: 14 residues. The CDR3 sequence is CASSETGTEYEQYF. Written as DNA, the CDR3 is TGTGCCAGCAGCGAAACCGGGACAGAGTACGAGCAGTACTTC.

V is TRBV4-2 and J is TRBJ2-3; D possibly corresponds to TRBD2 (6 bases). From germline, CDR1 is LGHNA and CDR2 YNFKEQ. With 2 bases removed from V and 4 bases from J, the gap between germline ends came to 13 bases. The CDR3 runs to 15 residues. CDR3 amino acids: CASSQTSFSSDTQYF. In nucleotides, the CDR3 is TGTGCCAGCAGCCAAACTAGCTTTAGTTCAGATACGCAGTATTTT.

This chain joins TRBV9 and TRBJ2-5, with TRBD2 as a possible D gene (6 bases). Germline assignment: CDR1 SGDLS and CDR2 YYNGEE. Between the trimmed V and J ends, which lost 2 bases and 7 bases, there was a span of 12 bases. This CDR3 has 13 amino acids. The CDR3 coding sequence is TGTGCCAGCAGCGTGGAGATGCGGGGGACCCAGTACTTC. This translates into CASSVEMRGTQYF.

The rearrangement links TRBV6-5 to TRBJ2-1, with D unresolved. Per the germline V gene, CDR1 is MNHEY and CDR2 is SVGAGI. Trimming cost V 0 bases and J 0 bases, with 9 bases left between them. The CDR3 is 16 residues long. CDR3 loop: CASSYSELSSYNEQFF. CDR3 DNA: TGTGCCAGCAGTTACTCTGAACTGAGCTCCTACAATGAGCAGTTCTTC.

The J gene is TRBJ2-7, the V gene TRBV5-8; 7 bases align to TRBD1. This CDR3 has 18 amino acids. Germline V gene sequence: CDR1 SGHTS, CDR2 YDEGEE. V lost 3 bases to trimming and J lost 2 bases; unmatched junction nucleotides: 17. The CDR3, as DNA: TGTGCCAGCAGCTACAGGACAGGCCTGACAGGACCGGCCTACGAGCAGTACTTC. Translated, it gives CASSYRTGLTGPAYEQYF.

The V gene is TRBV30, the J gene TRBJ1-2; no clear D gene. V lost 0 bases and J lost 4, with 15 bases in between. In germline, CDR1 is GTSNPN, CDR2 SVGIG (reference sequence). The CDR3 has 15 residues. The CDR3 loop is CAWSVSDSYIYGYTF. Written as DNA, the CDR3 is TGTGCCTGGAGTGTTTCGGACTCCTATATCTATGGCTACACCTTC.

The chain joins TRBV9 to TRBJ1-2; D not resolved. The CDR3 is made up of 13 amino acids. Trimming took 2 bases from V and 2 from J, leaving 7 bases between them. The germline gives CDR1 SGDLS, CDR2 YYNGEE. The CDR3 loop is CASSVRVNYGYTF. The CDR3 DNA reads as TGTGCCAGCAGCGTCCGGGTGAACTATGGCTACACCTTC.

For this clone: This CDR3 is also generated by other DNA sequences in the sample. The genes are TRBV2 and TRBJ2-3; 11 bases are a match to TRBD2. Looked up from germline, CDR1 is SNHLY and CDR2 is FYNNEI. The CDR3 contains 16 residues. Trimming removed 6 bases from V and 0 bases from J; junction bases left unmatched: 5. The CDR3 bases are TGTGCCAGCAGGTTACTAGCGGGAGCTAGCACAGATACGCAGTATTTT. This encodes CASRLLAGASTDTQYF.

In nucleotides, the CDR3 is TGTGCCAGCAGTGACTCAAGCGGGGAGCAGTTCTTC. This encodes CASSDSSGEQFF. The chain is built from TRBV6-4 and TRBJ2-1; D is perhaps TRBD2 (6 bases). CDR1 is MRHNA and CDR2 is SNTAGT in the germline V gene. V was shortened by 0 bases and J by 10 bases, with 7 bases between the two germline ends. The CDR3 runs to 12 residues.

The chain combines TRBV28 with TRBJ2-3, with 9 bases identical to TRBD2. CDR3 length equals 15 residues. The V and J ends lost 5 bases and 4 bases, in that order; junction bases with no gene match: 7. CDR1 and CDR2 from the germline V gene are MDHEN and SYDVKM. DNA for the CDR3: TGTGCCAGCAGTCCTCGGGGACTAGCTGCAGATACGCAGTATTTT. Residues: CASSPRGLAADTQYF.

The rearrangement uses TRBV28 and TRBJ1-3, with D possibly matching TRBD1 (6 bases). The CDR3 length is 15 residues. Trimming cost V 3 bases and J 2 bases, with 11 bases left between them. CDR1 is MDHEN, CDR2 SYDVKM, per germline. CDR3 nucleotides: TGTGCCAGCAGTTTCGGGCAGGGGCCTGGAAACACCATATATTTT. Its protein is CASSFGQGPGNTIYF.

The chain is built from TRBV14 and TRBJ1-2, with D perhaps TRBD1 (5 bases). This CDR3 has 16 residues. The germline gives CDR1 SGHDN, CDR2 FVKESK. V was cut by 0 bases and J by 4 bases, with 15 bases left in between. The CDR3 DNA is TGTGCCAGCAGCCAAGACCACTCCCGGAGGGGCTATGGCTACACCTTC. This sequence encodes CASSQDHSRRGYGYTF.

The V gene is TRBV5-1, the J gene TRBJ2-7; D ambiguous. Germline values: CDR1 SGHRS, CDR2 YFSETQ. The V end was cut by 1 base, the J end by 3 bases, with 8 bases between. The CDR3 loop spans 13 amino acids. The CDR3 reads CASSLSVDYEQYF. The CDR3 coding sequence is TGCGCCAGCAGCTTGTCGGTAGACTACGAGCAGTACTTC.

The genes are TRBV5-1 and TRBJ1-4; no firm D call. Trimming removed 0 bases at V and 4 bases at J, with 7 bases between. Germline V gene lookup returns CDR1 SGHRS and CDR2 YFSETQ. The CDR3 sequence is 14 residues long. The CDR3: CASSLDILNEKLFF. DNA for the CDR3: TGCGCCAGCAGCTTGGATATCCTTAATGAAAAACTGTTTTTT.

Here the CDR3 DNA reads TGTGCCAGCAGTGAAACCAGGGCGTATCAGCCCCAGCATTTT. Translated: CASSETRAYQPQHF. The V and J genes are TRBV6-1 and TRBJ1-5, with D possibly matching TRBD1 (5 bases). Germline CDR1 MNHNS, CDR2 SASEGT. Trimming left V 2 bases short and J 5 bases short, with 10 bases between. This CDR3 region has 14 residues.

The chain recombines TRBV7-9 with TRBJ1-2; 7 bases agree with TRBD1. V was clipped by 3 bases and J by 2 bases; unmatched bases: 0. From germline, CDR1 is SEHNR and CDR2 FQNEAQ (reference sequence). CDR3 size: 13 residues. The CDR3 spells CASSLGQNYGYTF. As DNA, the CDR3 is TGTGCCAGCAGCTTGGGACAGAACTATGGCTACACCTTC.

The chain carries TRBV5-8 and TRBJ2-3; a weak D match, TRBD1 (6 bases). V lost 5 bases and J lost 5, with 12 bases in between. CDR1 is SGHTS and CDR2 is YDEGEE in the germline V gene. CDR3 length: 13 residues. CDR3 DNA: TGTGCCAGCAGATTAACAGGGTTAGATACGCAGTATTTT. Residues: CASRLTGLDTQYF.

V usage is TRBV6-4 and J usage is TRBJ1-1, with D perhaps TRBD1 (6 bases). The germline gives CDR1 MRHNA, CDR2 SNTAGT. This CDR3 has 15 amino acids. The V gene lost 1 base and the J gene lost 3 bases, with 12 bases spanning the gap. The CDR3, as DNA: TGTGCCAGCAGTGACTTGCCGGGACACCACACTGAAGCTTTCTTT. The encoded protein is CASSDLPGHHTEAFF.

The rearrangement joins TRBV5-1 to TRBJ1-6, with D uncertain. Deletions cut 0 bases from V and 0 bases from J, with 7 bases between. This CDR3 comprises 16 residues. From germline, CDR1 is SGHRS and CDR2 YFSETQ. The CDR3 reads CASSLDSLSYNSPLHF. CDR3 in DNA: TGCGCCAGCAGCTTGGACAGCCTCTCCTATAATTCACCCCTCCACTTT.

V and J are TRBV29-1 and TRBJ1-2; 9 bases align to TRBD1. The CDR3 length is 14 residues. The J segment lost 1 base and the V segment lost 7 bases, leaving 7 bases of the junction unmatched. Germline V lookup: CDR1 SQVTM, CDR2 ANQGSEA. The CDR3 region is CSAQDRGYNYGYTF. CDR3 DNA: TGCAGCGCCCAGGACAGGGGATATAACTATGGCTACACCTTC.

J is TRBJ1-5 and V is TRBV19; a weak D match, TRBD1 (6 bases). The germline gives CDR1 LNHDA, CDR2 SQIVND (reference sequence). The CDR3 consists of 17 residues. Between the trimmed V and J ends, which lost 4 bases and 4 bases, there was a span of 20 bases. The DNA for the CDR3 is TGTGCCAGTAGTAAAGGCCGCAGGGGTCTTGGAAATCAGCCCCAGCATTTT. It translates to CASSKGRRGLGNQPQHF.

The gene calls are TRBV19 and TRBJ1-4; D is ambiguous. Trimming stripped 4 bases from V and 4 bases from J, with 13 bases between. Germline assignment: CDR1 LNHDA and CDR2 SQIVND (reference sequence). This CDR3 has 15 residues. In DNA, the CDR3 is TGTGCCAGTAGTAGCCCCCGCGGGAGTAATGAAAAACTGTTTTTT. This sequence encodes CASSSPRGSNEKLFF.